The rows below give T cell receptor beta chains drawn from one sample of a study of Ad26.COV2.S vaccination and SARS-CoV-2 variants. Assay used: immunoSEQ multiplex PCR; TCRdb lists only in-frame clones, some missing. The sample has roughly 400,000 clones, over 80% seen once. The source material was peripheral blood, sampled in a trial of Ad26.COV2.S vaccine versus placebo. The receptors were sampled from a person aged 18 to 59 who received the Ad26.COV2.S COVID-19 vaccine or a placebo. The CDR3 runs from the conserved cysteine through the conserved F or W. A D gene is named only where the DNA matches it firmly. Size is omitted from some rows. Given values are once, few, many or a class for expanded clones.

j_call	v_call	clone_size	d_call	cdr3_aa	cdr3_nt
TRBJ1-2	TRBV29-1	-	TRBD1	CSVYRQGSVIYGYTF	TGCAGCGTCTACCGACAGGGGTCTGTGATCTATGGCTACACCTTC
TRBJ1-1	TRBV5-4	-	TRBD1	CASSPWTGGSTEAFF	TGTGCCAGCAGCCCCTGGACAGGGGGCTCCACTGAAGCTTTCTTT
TRBJ1-3	TRBV15	-	-	CATSGPGSGNTIYF	TGTGCCACCAGCGGACCAGGGTCTGGAAACACCATATATTTT
TRBJ2-1	TRBV5-8	-	TRBD2	CASSLGLAGGDEQFF	TGTGCCAGCAGCTTAGGACTAGCGGGGGGGGATGAGCAGTTCTTC
TRBJ2-7	TRBV27	once	-	CASRPRDTPYEQYF	TGTGCCAGCAGGCCCCGGGACACCCCCTACGAGCAGTACTTC
TRBJ1-5	TRBV5-1	-	-	CASSLEGGTNQPQHF	TGCGCCAGCAGCTTGGAGGGGGGGACTAATCAGCCCCAGCATTTT
TRBJ2-5	TRBV10-1	-	-	CASRRSTFQETQYF	TGCGCCAGCAGGAGAAGTACTTTCCAAGAGACCCAGTACTTC
TRBJ2-1	TRBV10-2	-	-	CASRTLPGGHYNEQFF	TGCGCCAGCAGGACTCTTCCGGGGGGCCACTACAATGAGCAGTTCTTC
TRBJ2-2	TRBV12-5	-	TRBD1	CASGLDRGDRATGELFF	TGTGCTAGTGGTTTGGACCGGGGGGACAGGGCCACCGGGGAGCTGTTTTTT
TRBJ2-2	TRBV24-1	once	-	CATSDRTTLGDTGELFF	TGTGCCACCAGTGATCGGACAACTTTGGGGGACACCGGGGAGCTGTTTTTT
TRBJ2-7	TRBV19	-	-	CASSSQGPYEQYF	TGTGCCAGTAGTAGCCAGGGCCCCTACGAGCAGTACTTC
TRBJ2-7	TRBV18	-	-	CASSPARVGEQYF	TGTGCCAGCTCACCAGCCAGGGTCGGCGAGCAGTACTTC
TRBJ1-2	TRBV5-1	-	-	CASSANPGVRYGYTF	TGCGCCAGCAGCGCGAATCCAGGGGTTAGGTATGGCTACACCTTC
TRBJ2-3	TRBV6-6	-	TRBD2	CASSRLAGGLIESTDTQYF	TGTGCCAGTAGTCGATTAGCGGGGGGATTGATCGAAAGCACAGATACGCAGTATTTT
TRBJ1-5	TRBV6-2/TRBV6-3	-	-	CASSYRGNQPQHF	TGTGCCAGCAGTTATAGGGGCAATCAGCCCCAGCATTTT
TRBJ1-2	TRBV5-6	once	-	CASSFGGGYTF	TGTGCCAGCAGCTTTGGAGGAGGCTACACCTTC
TRBJ2-3	TRBV6-5	few	-	CASSYSRTSTDTQYF	TGTGCCAGCAGTTACTCCCGGACTAGCACAGATACGCAGTATTTT
TRBJ1-2	TRBV4-1	-	-	CASSQEPDFFYGYTF	TGCGCCAGCAGCCAAGAGCCGGACTTTTTCTATGGCTACACCTTC
TRBJ2-7	TRBV5-5	-	-	CASSFLMYEQYF	TGTGCCAGCAGCTTCTTGATGTACGAGCAGTACTTC
TRBJ2-3	TRBV3-1/TRBV3-2	-	-	CASSYSAGSSTDTQYF	TGTGCCAGCAGCTACTCCGCGGGTTCTAGCACAGATACGCAGTATTTT
TRBJ2-5	TRBV19	-	TRBD2	CASSILAGDQETQYF	TGTGCCAGTAGTATCCTAGCGGGGGACCAAGAGACCCAGTACTTC
TRBJ2-5	TRBV30	-	-	CAWSVSIYKALKETQYF	TGTGCCTGGAGTGTATCTATTTACAAAGCCCTTAAAGAGACCCAGTACTTC
TRBJ2-4	TRBV7-2	-	-	CASSPRLAKNIQYF	TGTGCCAGCAGCCCTCGACTAGCCAAAAACATTCAGTACTTC
TRBJ1-2	TRBV6-6	-	TRBD1	CASSHDEGASYGYTF	TGTGCCAGCAGCCACGACGAGGGGGCTTCCTATGGCTACACCTTC
TRBJ2-3	TRBV19	-	TRBD2	CASSTLAGVTDTQYF	TGTGCCAGTAGTACACTAGCGGGGGTTACAGATACGCAGTATTTT
TRBJ2-3	TRBV28	-	-	CANPRGSSTDTQYF	TGTGCCAACCCTAGGGGTTCTAGCACAGATACGCAGTATTTT
TRBJ1-6	TRBV3-1/TRBV3-2	-	TRBD1	CASGGQGDVSYNSPLHF	TGTGCCAGCGGCGGACAGGGTGATGTATCCTATAATTCACCCCTCCACTTT
TRBJ1-1	TRBV7-9	-	-	CASSARTVGTEAFF	TGTGCCAGCAGCGCGCGGACGGTGGGAACTGAAGCTTTCTTT
TRBJ1-1	TRBV19	-	TRBD1	CASSPGGPLSALRMF	TGTGCCAGTTCCCCAGGGGGCCCCTTGTCGGCCCTCCGAATGTTT
TRBJ1-5	TRBV6-4	-	-	CAETGDNQPQHF	TGTGCCGAGACAGGCGATAATCAGCCCCAGCATTTT
TRBJ1-4	TRBV7-9	-	TRBD1	CASSRDRGNEKLFF	TGTGCCAGCAGCCGCGACAGGGGTAATGAAAAACTGTTTTTT
TRBJ1-6	TRBV13	few	-	CASSPTGGEGRSPLHF	TGTGCCAGCAGCCCCACAGGAGGGGAAGGTCGATCACCCCTCCACTTT
TRBJ2-3	TRBV7-9	-	TRBD2	CASTPVGRVYLGTDTQYF	TGTGCCAGCACCCCCGTGGGGAGGGTTTATCTAGGCACAGATACGCAGTATTTT
TRBJ1-1	TRBV27	-	TRBD1	CASSWTGGLGTEAFF	TGTGCCAGCAGTTGGACAGGGGGCCTCGGCACTGAAGCTTTCTTT
TRBJ1-2	TRBV28	-	-	CASSPRNYGYTF	TGTGCCAGCAGTCCCCGAAACTATGGCTACACCTTC
TRBJ2-1	TRBV4-3	few	-	CASSLQGAYNEQFF	TGCGCCAGCAGCCTTCAGGGCGCCTACAATGAGCAGTTCTTC
TRBJ2-7	TRBV12-3/TRBV12-4	once	-	CASSFDRTWQYF	TGTGCCAGCAGTTTCGACAGAACATGGCAGTACTTC
TRBJ1-4	TRBV6-2/TRBV6-3	-	-	CASSYNEKLFF	TGTGCCAGCAGTTACAATGAAAAACTGTTTTTT
TRBJ1-4	TRBV30	-	-	CAWSVSIGKTNEKLFF	TGTGCCTGGAGTGTGTCTATCGGTAAAACTAATGAAAAACTGTTTTTT
TRBJ1-1	TRBV6-2/TRBV6-3	-	-	CASSYPSANTEAFF	TGTGCCAGCAGTTACCCGAGCGCTAACACTGAAGCTTTCTTT
TRBJ1-5	TRBV5-3	-	-	CARSWYRYQPQHF	TGTGCCAGAAGCTGGTACAGGTATCAGCCCCAGCATTTT
TRBJ1-2	TRBV9	-	-	CASSTQGSGYTF	TGTGCCAGCAGCACTCAGGGGAGCGGCTACACCTTC
TRBJ1-1	TRBV5-1	few	-	CASSLVGGDTEAFF	TGCGCCAGCAGCTTGGTTGGGGGGGACACTGAAGCTTTCTTT
TRBJ1-1	TRBV19	-	TRBD1	CASSRQGLYTEAFF	TGTGCCAGTAGTCGACAGGGATTGTACACTGAAGCTTTCTTT
TRBJ2-7	TRBV13	-	TRBD2	CASSLEGPSGGLYEQYF	TGTGCCAGCAGCTTAGAGGGCCCTAGCGGGGGGCTCTACGAGCAGTACTTC
TRBJ2-3	TRBV30	-	-	CAWSRAGADTQYF	TGTGCCTGGAGTAGGGCAGGGGCAGATACGCAGTATTTT